These T cell receptor beta chains were read from a single sample in a study of T cell responses to AZD1222 COVID-19 vaccine. Profiled with immunoSEQ multiplex PCR; TCRdb holds only in-frame clones, not every one. This table holds about 140,000 clones, 85% found once. Here the sequenced sample was peripheral blood, taken 28 days after the second dose of the MenACWY control vaccine. These TCRs come from an adult who received the MenACWY meningococcal vaccine as a control. The CDR3 runs from the conserved cysteine through the conserved F or W. A D gene is named only where the DNA matches it firmly. Clone size appears in some rows only: once, few, many, or a class for an expanded clone.

j_call v_call clone_size d_call cdr3_length cdr3_nt cdr3_aa
TRBJ1-1 TRBV6-2/TRBV6-3 . . 16 TGTGCCAGCAGTTCCGGGACACCCTTCATGAACACTGAAGCTTTCTTT CASSSGTPFMNTEAFF
TRBJ2-2 TRBV5-6 . . 17 TGTGCCAGCAGCTTGCTAGGTAGTTCGCACGTTGCCGGGGAGCTGTTTTTT CASSLLGSSHVAGELFF
TRBJ1-4 TRBV28 . . 12 TGTGCCAGCAGTTTATATTATGAAAAACTGTTTTTT CASSLYYEKLFF
TRBJ1-5 TRBV19 . TRBD1 16 TGTGCCAGTAGTATTAGACAGGGCCGCCCTAATCAGCCCCAGCATTTT CASSIRQGRPNQPQHF
TRBJ2-6 TRBV7-3 . TRBD2 20 TGTGCCAGCAGCTTACTTACTGCGGGTAGCGGGAGCCCTGGGGCCAACGTCCTGACTTTC CASSLLTAGSGSPGANVLTF
TRBJ1-6 TRBV4-1 . . 16 TGCGCCAGCAGCCAAGATAACGGCCGCCCCCCACCACCCCTCCACTTT CASSQDNGRPPPPLHF
TRBJ2-2 TRBV7-9 . . 16 TGTGCCAGCAGCTTAGCGACGGCAGGGGGGACCGGGGAGCTGTTTTTT CASSLATAGGTGELFF
TRBJ1-4 TRBV28 . TRBD1 17 TGTGCCAGCAGGTTCCGGGACAGGGAGTATGTTAATGAAAAACTGTTTTTT CASRFRDREYVNEKLFF
TRBJ1-2 TRBV6-1 once TRBD1 15 TGTGCCAGCAGTGAATGGGGGTCGACAGGGGAGGGCTACACCTTC CASSEWGSTGEGYTF
TRBJ2-1 TRBV11-3 . . 13 TGTGCCAGCAGCTTAGTGAATGCGGGGAGGCAGTTCTTC CASSLVNAGRQFF
TRBJ1-1 TRBV12-3/TRBV12-4 once TRBD1 13 TGTGCCAGCAGTTTTGACAGGGAGACTGAAGCTTTCTTT CASSFDRETEAFF
TRBJ1-6 TRBV25-1 . TRBD1 15 TGTGCCAGCAGCCTCACTGGACAGGGGAATTCACCCCTCCACTTT CASSLTGQGNSPLHF
TRBJ2-5 TRBV5-4 . TRBD1 11 TGTGCCAGCAGCTCCGGACAGGGACAATACTTC CASSSGQGQYF
TRBJ1-1 TRBV5-1 once . 13 TGCGCCAGCAGCTTGACGCGGGCGACTGAAGCTTTCTTT CASSLTRATEAFF
TRBJ2-1 TRBV5-1 . . 14 TGCGCCAGCAGCTCATGGTCCGGACCTGGTGAGCAGTTCTTC CASSSWSGPGEQFF
TRBJ1-5 TRBV23-1 . . 14 TGCGCCAGCAGTCACGGGACTTTCCATCAGCCCCAGCATTTT CASSHGTFHQPQHF
TRBJ2-3 TRBV9 . . 15 TGTGCCAGCAGCCTTCCCCGGGACTCCACAGATACGCAGTATTTT CASSLPRDSTDTQYF
TRBJ2-2 TRBV19 . . 15 TGTGCCAGTAGTAAATGGGGGTTAGATACCGGGGAGCTGTTTTTT CASSKWGLDTGELFF
TRBJ2-3 TRBV6-2/TRBV6-3 once . 18 TGTGCCAGCAGTTACACTCGGTCTAGCCGAATTCGCACAGATACGCAGTATTTT CASSYTRSSRIRTDTQYF
TRBJ1-6 TRBV27 . TRBD1 14 TGTGCCAGCAGGGGACAGGTGGATAATTCACCCCTCCACTTT CASRGQVDNSPLHF
TRBJ1-1 TRBV23-1 . TRBD1 16 TGCGCCAGCAGTCAATCGAGGCGACAGGGTTGTACTGAAGCTTTCTTT CASSQSRRQGCTEAFF
TRBJ2-1 TRBV12-3/TRBV12-4 . . 13 TGTGCCAGCAGTTTAAAGTCCTACAATGAGCAGTTCTTC CASSLKSYNEQFF
TRBJ1-6 TRBV19 . . 15 TGTGCCAGTAGTCTCGGGGGCGCCTATAATTCACCCCTCCACTTT CASSLGGAYNSPLHF
TRBJ2-1 TRBV5-6 . TRBD1 16 TGTGCCAGCAGCTTCAACAGGGGGCGGATTATCGATGAGCAGTTCTTC CASSFNRGRIIDEQFF
TRBJ1-1 TRBV5-6 . . 14 TGTGCCAGCAGCTGGCCCCCAACGCAACCGGAAGCTTTCTTT CASSWPPTQPEAFF
TRBJ2-7 TRBV5-4 . . 14 TGTGCCAGCAGCTTGGTGAGGGAGACGCACGAGCAGTACTTC CASSLVRETHEQYF
TRBJ1-2 TRBV5-4 . . 16 TGTGCCAGCAGCTTGGGGGAGGGGCACAGGGCAGGCGGCTACACCTTC CASSLGEGHRAGGYTF
TRBJ1-1 TRBV6-6 . TRBD1 16 TGTGCCAGCAGTCCACGGACAGGGGAATTGAACACTGAAGCTTTCTTT CASSPRTGELNTEAFF
TRBJ1-5 TRBV6-5 once . 13 TGTGTCAGCAGTTCCGGGCCAAATCAGCCCCAGCATTTT CVSSSGPNQPQHF
TRBJ2-2 TRBV10-3 few . 14 TGTGCCATCAGTGAGGGTGGAGGGGTCGGGGAGCTGTTTTTT CAISEGGGVGELFF
TRBJ1-1 TRBV4-3 . . 15 TGCGCCAGCAGCCAAGATATACAGTATAGATCTGAAGCTTTCTTT CASSQDIQYRSEAFF